This TCR beta chain was recorded in a study of T cell responses to AZD1222 COVID-19 vaccine (dated by TCRdb to the early 2020s). At the level of the whole study: A total of approximately 240 trial participants underwent TCR sequencing, of whom nearly 210 had received two doses of AZD1222 and roughly 26 had received two doses of the MenACWY control vaccine. Trial participants were enrolled by age into subgroups of 18-55, 56-69 and 70-plus years, and roughly 150, 30 and 60 TCR-sequenced participants, respectively, were included in these subgroups.

Remarks on this clone: Its cognate antigen has yet to be identified. No clone much larger than this one lies a single base away; base qualities are absent.

Per the germline V gene (reference sequence), LGHDT is the CDR1 and YNNKEL is the CDR2. The CDR3 measures 15 amino acids from cysteine to phenylalanine. Of the read, only the CDR3 DNA is kept; its 45 bases are in frame from base 1. V and J lose 2 bases and 2 bases, and a span of 13 bases separates them. Beyond this particular receptor, the publication reports: Conclusions about previously exposed vaccinees are limited, since just 5 to 7 AZD1222 recipients were seropositive for SARS-CoV-2 at baseline. Vaccine-associated CD4 TCRs spanned the whole spike protein, with dominant responses in regions 160-218 and 743-854. Participants were mostly white British, with more females than males. The authors suggested clonal diversity may have been underestimated. Because no day 14 peak-response samples were available, the repertoires could be characterized only after the peak T cell response. A significant rise in spike-specific TCR breadth and depth was observed after two AZD1222 doses relative to day 0 and relative to MenACWY recipients. Epitopes outside the regions mutated in the B.1.351 and B.1.1.7 variants were reportedly recognized by nearly half of the unique spike-specific TCRs. In the small 56-69-year group, the increase in depth fell short of significance, most likely because of low power.

The CDR3 regions of human TCRbeta chains were analyzed by immunosequencing. In the source study's methods: TCRs in the repertoires were compared against a reference library of SARS-CoV-2-specific TCRs that had been generated with the MIRA antigen-specificity platform. Breadth meant the fraction of unique TCRs that were SARS-CoV-2-associated, whereas depth meant the fraction of total T cells that were SARS-CoV-2-associated. Using the MIRA data, every spike-specific TCR was mapped to the spike region that the TCR reacted to and assigned to either a CD4 or a CD8 class. Log10-transformed breadth and depth values were compared by one-way ANOVA with Sidak's multiple comparisons tests. Entries here come from immuneACCESS through TCRdb and include only in-frame sequences with V and J called. Some clones fail to appear in such tables; in the studies checked, an unresolved V gene covers under half of the shortfall, and the cause of the remainder is unknown. That table is the source of V, J and clone size, and D and trimming were worked out from the DNA. Here the sample has about 81,000 clones; approximately 89% occur a single time. 8% of the sample goes to the ten largest clones.

Read against the paper, the sample's time point label means: about 28 days (+/-7) after the second vaccine dose. AZD1222 recipients whose second dose came at about 4 weeks and those whose second dose came at about 12 weeks were combined into one group, since spike-specific TCR depth and breadth did not differ between the two schedules. Vaccinee samples were obtained from the UK trials COV001 and COV002, which included a single-blind randomized controlled phase 2/3 trial of AZD1222 (ChAdOx1 nCoV-19) in healthy adults. Trial participant PBMC samples were collected at day 0 and day 28 after the second dose for TCRbeta chain sequencing.

The source of this sequence is an adult who received the AZD1222 COVID-19 vaccine. This sequence uses TRBV3-1 (or the pseudogene TRBV3-2) and TRBJ2-7; the D gene is possibly TRBD1 or TRBD2, each agreeing over 5 bases. The sample here was peripheral blood, taken 28 days after the second AZD1222 dose. The encoded CDR3 is CASSQIGDGTYEQYF. The sequenced DNA: TGTGCCAGCAGCCAAATTGGGGACGGGACCTACGAGCAGTACTTC.